This T cell receptor beta chain is drawn from a study of Graves' ophthalmopathy and Graves' hyperthyroidism. Study-level findings and limits: In blood, most expanded thyroid clonotypes above 0.001 frequency were also detected. A model built from 13 signatures distinguished ophthalmopathy from stable hyperthyroidism with about 86% sensitivity and about 84% specificity.

About this clonotype itself: The antigen is undetermined.

Amplification of TCR beta CDR3 regions used RNA transcripts. The workflow started with a first-round RT-PCR run with HTBI primers and then moved on to a second-round multiplex PCR. TCRdb processed the multiplex PCR reads anew with MiXCR; each CDR3 protein has one entry. The profile shows roughly 170,000 distinct CDR3 sequences, under 45% of them singletons. CDR1 SGHAT and CDR2 FQNNGV come from the germline V gene. CDR3 size: 16 residues. The V gene lost 5 bases and the J gene lost 7 bases, with 23 bases spanning the gap. This TCR came from a young man with Graves' ophthalmopathy. The sequencing sample was made of peripheral blood. The rearrangement uses TRBV11-2 and TRBJ1-1, with a possible D match to TRBD1 (5 bases). The CDR3 DNA follows: TGTGCCAGCAGCCCACCTCCCAGGCTGACGGGGGTTGAAGCTTTCTTT. This codes for CASSPPPRLTGVEAFF.